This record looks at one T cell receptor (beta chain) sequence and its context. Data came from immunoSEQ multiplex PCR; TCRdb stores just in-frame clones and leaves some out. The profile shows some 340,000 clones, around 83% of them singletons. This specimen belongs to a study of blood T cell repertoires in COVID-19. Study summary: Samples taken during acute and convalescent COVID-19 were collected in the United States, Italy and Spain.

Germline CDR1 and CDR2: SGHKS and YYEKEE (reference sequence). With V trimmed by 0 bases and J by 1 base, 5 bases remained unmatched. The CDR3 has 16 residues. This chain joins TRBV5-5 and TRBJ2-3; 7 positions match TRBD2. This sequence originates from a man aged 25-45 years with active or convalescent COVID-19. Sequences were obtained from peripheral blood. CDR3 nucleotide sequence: TGTGCCAGCAGCTTGGGGGACTATCTAGGCACAGATACGCAGTATTTT. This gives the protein CASSLGDYLGTDTQYF.